A single sample is the source of the 30 T cell receptor beta chains below, sequenced in a study of blood T cells in healthy people across ages. Alongside a J-beta primer mix, a sample-barcoded 5' primer served in a second PCR lasting 7 to 11 cycles. TCRdb fed the 5' RACE reads into MiXCR, producing one record per CDR3 protein. This table holds approximately 810,000 distinct CDR3 sequences, 25% to 30% found once. The sequenced sample was blood. Receptor source: a woman older than 75 in good health.

Ten or more counts support this clonotype. The chain couples TRBV3-1 to TRBJ2-1; 9 nucleotides agree with TRBD2. CDR1 is LGHDT, CDR2 YNNKEL, per germline (reference sequence). The CDR3 length is 14 residues. V trimming: 5 bases; J trimming: 7 bases; junction bases outside the gene matches: 6. CDR3 in amino acids: CASSTSGGHNEQFF. CDR3 in DNA: TGTGCCAGCAGCACAAGCGGGGGGCATAATGAGCAGTTCTTC.

This clonotype was seen at least ten times. V and J are TRBV7-2 and TRBJ1-2, with D tentatively TRBD1 (5 bases). The CDR3 runs to 12 residues. The V gene lost 4 bases and the J gene lost 5 bases, with 8 bases spanning the gap. Looked up from germline, CDR1 is SGHTA and CDR2 is FQGNSA. The CDR3 sequence: CASSSGPYGYTF. The CDR3 DNA reads as TGTGCCAGCAGCTCAGGGCCATATGGCTACACCTTC.

This clonotype was recorded many times. The J gene is TRBJ2-7, the V gene TRBV6-2 or TRBV6-3; 7 bases match TRBD1. With 7 bases clipped from V and 2 bases from J, the junction kept 5 bases outside the gene matches. This CDR3 is 13 amino acids long. CDR1 and CDR2 (germline): MNHEY, SVGEGT. CDR3 coding DNA: TGTGCCAGCACCCCAGGGGGAACCTACGAGCAGTACTTC. It is translated as CASTPGGTYEQYF.

This clonotype was detected ten times or more. The gene calls are TRBV20-1 and TRBJ2-5; 7 nucleotides match TRBD1. V was pared by 3 bases and J by 5 bases, with 15 bases of the junction left unmatched. Germline lookup yields CDR1 DFQATT and CDR2 SNEGSKA (reference sequence). The CDR3 length is 16 residues. The CDR3 DNA sequence: TGCAGTGCTAGCGAGTCCCGGACCAGGGGGTTGGAGACCCAGTACTTC. Its protein is CSASESRTRGLETQYF.

J is TRBJ2-1 and V is TRBV7-2, with a tentative D call TRBD1 (5 bases). Germline V gene sequence: CDR1 SGHTA, CDR2 FQGNSA. V shed 1 base and J shed 7 bases, with 11 bases lying between them. CDR3 length: 14 residues. CDR3 DNA sequence: TGTGCCAGCAGCTTAGGTCAGGGAAAGAATGAGCAGTTCTTC. Amino acids: CASSLGQGKNEQFF.

Worth noting for this clonotype: With a much larger clone just one base away, this may be a read error. This sequence joins TRBV6-5 and TRBJ1-6; TRBD1 aligns across 10 bases. There are 18 residues in the CDR3. V shed 1 base and J 11 bases; nucleotides not matched to a gene: 14. Germline V lookup: CDR1 MNHEY, CDR2 SVGAGI. CDR3 nucleotide sequence: TGTGCCAGCAGTTACTATCGAACGAGGGACAGGGGACATCCACCCCTCCACTTT. Translation gives CASSYYRTRDRGHPPLHF.

This clonotype occurred once. This may arise from a read error, as a much more abundant clone is one base away. V gene TRBV5-1 combines with J gene TRBJ2-5; no reliable D call. Germline-derived CDR1 and CDR2 are SGHRS and YFSETQ. This CDR3 region has 14 residues. CDR3 nucleotides: TGCGCCAGCGGCTTGGATGCCACCCCTGAGACCCAGTACTTC. Translating gives CASGLDATPETQYF.

This clonotype was counted ten times or more. This sequence joins TRBV7-2 and TRBJ2-1; 7 nucleotides line up with TRBD1. V dropped 1 base and J dropped 13; count of bases not matched to a gene: 4. There are 12 residues in the CDR3. The germline V gene encodes CDR1 SGHTA and CDR2 FQGNSA. The CDR3 sequence is CASSLGTGIQFF. In nucleotides, the CDR3 is TGTGCCAGCAGCTTAGGGACAGGTATACAGTTCTTC.

As DNA, the CDR3 is TGTGCCAGCAGTTACTCGGTACAAACTGGGGATGAAGCTTTCTTT. It yields the protein CASSYSVQTGDEAFF. This rearrangement joins TRBV6-5 to TRBJ1-1; no clear D gene. V was trimmed by 0 bases and J by 7 bases, leaving 15 bases between them. Germline CDR1 is MNHEY and CDR2 is SVGAGI. The CDR3 loop spans 15 amino acids.

The J gene is TRBJ1-1, the V gene TRBV5-1, with D unclear. The germline gives CDR1 SGHRS, CDR2 YFSETQ. The CDR3 loop spans 13 amino acids. V shed 0 bases and J shed 8 bases, with 11 bases lying between them. The CDR3, as DNA: TGCGCCAGCAGCTTGGGCGGGCCGCCCGAAGCTTTCTTT. Protein: CASSLGGPPEAFF.

The chain couples TRBV19 to TRBJ1-2; 9 bases are a match to TRBD1. Germline V gene lookup returns CDR1 LNHDA and CDR2 SQIVND (reference sequence). This CDR3 is built from 12 residues. V gave up 7 bases and J gave up 7 bases; unmatched junction bases: 4. The CDR3 region is CASTRQGGGYTF. The CDR3, as DNA: TGTGCCAGTACCCGACAGGGGGGTGGCTACACCTTC.

In its sample, this clonotype was seen a few times. The rearrangement joins TRBV7-2 to TRBJ1-2, with 10 bases aligning to TRBD1. Germline values: CDR1 SGHTA, CDR2 FQGNSA. V was pared by 3 bases and J by 8 bases, with 9 bases of the junction left unmatched. This CDR3 has 15 residues. CDR3 coding DNA: TGTGCCAGCAGCTTCAAAGCGACAGGGGGCCTCGGCTACACCTTC. Its protein is CASSFKATGGLGYTF. The whole variable domain, remainder taken from reference TRBV7-2 and TRBJ1-2, is GAGVSQSPSNKVTEKGKDVELRCDPISGHTALYWYRQSLGQGLEFLIYFQGNSAPDKSGLPSDRFSAERTGGSVSTLTIQRTQQEDSAVYLCASSFKATGGLGYTFGSGTRLTVV.

There are many counts of this clonotype. The CDR3 is CASKGSSTDTQYF. CDR3 DNA sequence: TGTGCCAGCAAAGGATCTAGCACAGATACGCAGTATTTT. J is TRBJ2-3 and V is TRBV6-2 or TRBV6-3; D is undetermined. From germline, CDR1 is MNHEY and CDR2 SVGEGT. The CDR3 consists of 13 residues. The germline V and J ends were trimmed by 7 bases and 0 bases, with 8 bases remaining between them.

This clonotype appeared many times. This chain joins TRBV6-5 and TRBJ1-1, with 10 nucleotides matching TRBD1. The CDR3 totals 14 residues. Germline V gene sequence: CDR1 MNHEY, CDR2 SVGAGI. V lost 6 bases to trimming and J lost 0 bases; unmatched junction nucleotides: 1. In DNA, the CDR3 is TGTGCCAGCAGCGGGACAGGGGTGAACACTGAAGCTTTCTTT. Translation: CASSGTGVNTEAFF.

A remark on this clonotype: A read error may produce the germline difference seen at one junction end. This chain links TRBV20-1 with TRBJ1-5; D gene uncertain. CDR1 DFQATT and CDR2 SNEGSKA come from the germline V gene (reference sequence). This CDR3 is 13 amino acids long. The CDR3 DNA is TGCAGTGCCAAAACGGGGAGCAGTCAGCCCCAGCATTTT. Translating it yields CSAKTGSSQPQHF.

The chain has TRBV6-2 or TRBV6-3 and TRBJ2-7; 7 positions match TRBD2. The CDR3 extends over 15 amino acids. V lost 5 bases and J lost 0; bases outside the gene matches: 7. CDR1 MNHEY and CDR2 SVGEGT come from the germline V gene. Here the CDR3 reads CASSAGVGLSYEQYF. The CDR3 nucleotides read TGTGCCAGCAGTGCGGGAGTGGGCCTCTCCTACGAGCAGTACTTC.

The chain links TRBV3-1 to TRBJ1-6, with 9 bases aligning to TRBD1. The germline V gene has CDR1 LGHDT and CDR2 YNNKEL (reference sequence). V gave up 5 bases and J gave up 8 bases; unmatched junction bases: 4. There are 14 residues in the CDR3. CDR3 sequence: CASSIQGADSPLHF. CDR3 nucleotides: TGTGCCAGCAGCATACAGGGGGCAGATTCACCCCTCCACTTT.

There are many counts of this clonotype. The CDR3 sequence: CASSVTSGTYEQYF. Here the CDR3 DNA reads TGTGCCAGCAGCGTGACTAGCGGAACCTACGAGCAGTACTTC. The chain employs TRBV7-2 and TRBJ2-7, with TRBD2 identical over 9 bases. The CDR3 extends over 14 amino acids. After removal of 5 bases from V and 2 bases from J, the junction contained 4 bases not matched to a gene. From germline, CDR1 is SGHTA and CDR2 FQGNSA.

This clonotype was seen many times. V is TRBV12-3 or TRBV12-4 and J is TRBJ2-1; 8 positions agree with TRBD1. The CDR3 runs 15 residues. V was clipped by 3 bases and J by 4 bases; unmatched bases: 5. CDR3 loop: CASSFRTGLYNEQFF. DNA for the CDR3: TGTGCCAGCAGTTTTAGGACAGGGTTGTACAATGAGCAGTTCTTC.

Ten or more counts support this clonotype. The chain recombines TRBV7-2 with TRBJ2-1, with unresolved D. The CDR3 covers 15 residues. The germline V gene encodes CDR1 SGHTA and CDR2 FQGNSA. V was clipped by 5 bases and J by 4 bases, with 15 bases between them. The CDR3 reads CASSPRRLEYNEQFF. For the CDR3, the DNA is TGTGCCAGCAGCCCCAGACGACTGGAATACAATGAGCAGTTCTTC.

This chain connects TRBV30 to TRBJ1-1; possible D gene TRBD1, 5 bases. Germline-derived CDR1 and CDR2 are GTSNPN and SVGIG (reference sequence). V dropped 2 bases and J dropped 8 bases, with 15 bases sitting between them. The CDR3 is 13 amino acids. In DNA form, the CDR3 reads TGTGCCTGGAGTAGGACGGACCGGGGGGAAGCTTTCTTT. Amino acids: CAWSRTDRGEAFF.

The V and J genes are TRBV5-1 and TRBJ2-7, with 9 bases that match TRBD1. CDR3 length: 16 residues. Germline CDR1 is SGHRS and CDR2 is YFSETQ. Trimming at V came to 2 bases and at J to 3 bases, leaving 9 bases not matched to a gene. CDR3 bases: TGCGCCAGCAGCTTCGGACCGGGACAGGGCCTCTACGAGCAGTACTTC. Protein sequence: CASSFGPGQGLYEQYF.

V gene TRBV7-2 combines with J gene TRBJ2-1; 8 bases are shared with TRBD2. CDR1 is SGHTA and CDR2 is FQGNSA in the germline V gene. The CDR3 contains 14 residues. Germline trimming cut 4 bases from V and 10 bases from J; bases unmatched to any gene: 9. This chain's CDR3 is CASSSGLGPREQFF. The CDR3 DNA reads as TGTGCCAGCAGCTCGGGACTAGGCCCTCGGGAGCAGTTCTTC.

This clonotype came up many times. The chain combines TRBV11-2 with TRBJ2-5; no clear D. V lost 3 bases to trimming and J lost 5 bases, with 16 bases between them. Germline V gene data show CDR1 as SGHAT and CDR2 as FQNNGV. The CDR3 is 15 residues long. CDR3 in amino acids: CASSLRDQSLETQYF. The CDR3 DNA follows: TGTGCCAGCAGCTTGCGAGACCAAAGTCTGGAGACCCAGTACTTC.

As concerns this clonotype: A much larger clone lies a single base off, so this may be a read error. The V call is TRBV4-3, the J call TRBJ2-4; no firm D call. TRBJ2-5 explains the end of the DNA better; the J call may be wrong. Germline loops: CDR1 LGHNA, CDR2 YSLEER. The CDR3 sequence is 16 residues long. Here the CDR3 reads CASSQDGRRRHETQYF. CDR3 DNA: TGCGCCAGCAGCCAAGATGGCCGCCGGCGGCATGAGACCCAGTACTTC.

The V call is TRBV14, the J call TRBJ2-2; TRBD1 is a possible D gene (5 bases). Trimming left V 9 bases short and J 3 bases short, with 20 bases between. The CDR3 has 16 residues. Per germline, CDR1 SGHDN and CDR2 FVKESK. DNA of the CDR3: TGTGCCAGTACTATGGAACAGGTTATATACACCGGGGAGCTGTTTTTT. Translation gives CASTMEQVIYTGELFF.

CDR3 sequence reads: CSAETVYGSYEQYF. CDR3 coding DNA: TGCAGTGCCGAGACGGTCTATGGCTCCTACGAGCAGTACTTC. This chain links TRBV20-1 with TRBJ2-7; D gene uncertain. CDR1 DFQATT and CDR2 SNEGSKA come from the germline V gene (reference sequence). Trimming took off 6 bases at V and 0 bases at J, with 15 bases between the two ends. CDR3 size: 14 residues.

This clonotype was picked up a small number of times. The J gene is TRBJ1-1, the V gene TRBV12-3 or TRBV12-4, with a possible D match to TRBD1 (6 bases). V shed 6 bases and J shed 6 bases, with 14 bases lying between them. The CDR3 loop spans 13 amino acids. CDR3 nucleotides: TGTGCCAGCAGCCTCGGGACATCAGCTGAAGCTTTCTTT. As protein: CASSLGTSAEAFF.

The sample holds a few counts of this clonotype. The chain is built from TRBV24-1 and TRBJ1-4, with D perhaps matching TRBD1 (6 bases). V lost 3 bases and J 1 base, leaving 8 bases between the germline ends. The CDR3 has 15 residues. Per the germline V gene, CDR1 is KGHDR and CDR2 is SFDVKD. The CDR3 bases are TGTGCCACCAGTGATCACAGGGAAACTAATGAAAAACTGTTTTTT. This encodes CATSDHRETNEKLFF.

This clonotype was detected many times. The chain employs TRBV4-3 and TRBJ2-1, with TRBD2 matching over 14 bases. The V gene's germline CDR1 is LGHNA and CDR2 YSLEER. Trimming removed 6 bases from V and 9 bases from J; junction bases left unmatched: 10. The CDR3 totals 16 residues. CDR3 nucleotide sequence: TGCGCCAGCAGTCTAGTGACTAGCGGGGGGGCCCCTGAGCAGTTCTTC. Encoded protein: CASSLVTSGGAPEQFF.